The 7 T cell receptor beta chains below were found in one sample sequenced in a study of shared clonotypes between healthy human individuals (TCRdb year 2020). Libraries were prepared through the immunoSEQ multiplex PCR assay. Sourced from immuneACCESS, this table was stored by TCRdb with only in-frame sequences that have V and J called. A share of the clones is absent; for the studies checked, an unresolved V gene accounts for under half, and the remainder has no known explanation. The sample table lists around 510,000 clones, around three quarters of them with a count of one. Of the sample, 12% is held by the ten largest clones. Sequenced sample: PBMCs. All receptors come from a woman aged 40 to 50 in good health. Some clones in this sample may be carry-over from other donors' samples.

This clone was seen only once. The chain combines TRBV29-1 with TRBJ1-5; TRBD1 matches 7 bases. V lost 4 bases, J lost 1 base, and 4 bases stayed unmatched. Germline V CDR1 and CDR2: SQVTM, ANQGSEA. The CDR3 is 14 residues long. The CDR3 loop is CSVAPGGSNQPQHF. Here the CDR3 DNA reads TGCAGCGTTGCTCCAGGGGGAAGCAATCAGCCCCAGCATTTT.

V usage is TRBV9 and J usage is TRBJ1-2; 9 nucleotides match TRBD1. Losses at the gene ends were 0 bases for V and 5 bases for J; bases not matched to a gene: 5. This CDR3 is built from 15 residues. Per germline, CDR1 SGDLS and CDR2 YYNGEE. The CDR3 DNA is TGTGCCAGCAGCGTAGGTACAGGGGGCGAATATGGCTACACCTTC. It translates to CASSVGTGGEYGYTF.

The genes are TRBV6-6 and TRBJ2-1, with TRBD2 matching 7 bases. J gave up 9 bases and V 0 bases, and 8 bases lay outside the gene matches. This CDR3 spans 15 amino acids. Germline V CDR1 and CDR2: MNHNY, SVGAGI (reference sequence). The CDR3 region has the DNA TGTGCCAGCAGTTACTCGTTCGACGGCGGGGGTGAGCAGTTCTTC. It is translated as CASSYSFDGGGEQFF.

The V and J genes are TRBV4-1 and TRBJ1-1; D remains ambiguous. CDR1 MGHRA and CDR2 YSYEKL come from the germline V gene. There are 20 residues in the CDR3. The germline V and J ends were trimmed by 5 bases and 0 bases, with 28 bases remaining between them. The CDR3, as DNA: TGCGCCAGCAGCATCCCAACGGGATCCCCCGAAAGGAGGGTGAACACTGAAGCTTTCTTT. Encoded protein: CASSIPTGSPERRVNTEAFF.

Of note for this clone: A much larger clonotype is one base distant, so this may be a read error. The V call is TRBV10-3, the J call TRBJ2-3; D remains unclear. CDR3 length: 11 residues. Trimming stripped 6 bases from V and 3 bases from J, with 4 bases between. Germline values: CDR1 ENHRY, CDR2 SYGVKD. The CDR3 DNA is TGTGCCATCAGGAAAACAGATACGCAGTATTTT. Encoded protein: CAIRKTDTQYF.

This clone was seen a single time. This rearrangement joins TRBV30 to TRBJ2-5; TRBD2 agrees at 9 bases. CDR3 size: 15 residues. CDR1 and CDR2 (germline): GTSNPN, SVGIG (reference sequence). V lost 3 bases, J lost 5 bases, and 10 bases stayed unmatched. The CDR3 region has the DNA TGTGCCTGGAGCGGAGCGGGGGGCGCGGGGGAGACCCAGTACTTC. The encoded protein is CAWSGAGGAGETQYF.

CDR3 amino acids: CATRAGGRSDQPQHF. CDR3 nucleotides: TGTGCCACCCGGGCGGGGGGGCGATCTGATCAGCCCCAGCATTTT. The V and J genes are TRBV27 and TRBJ1-5; D is perhaps TRBD1 (6 bases). Germline assignment: CDR1 MNHEY and CDR2 SMNVEV (reference sequence). The CDR3 is 15 residues long. V was shortened by 10 bases and J by 5 bases, with 21 bases between the two germline ends.